The entry below describes one T cell receptor beta chain. TCR beta sequencing covered blood CD8+ and CD4+ T cells. Matched for age and sex, the controls were healthy donors. While CD8+ and CD4+ T cells were isolated negatively, TEMRA cells were enriched by FACS. The authors reverse transcribed 0.5 to 1 ug RNA with random hexamers. Multiplex immunoSEQ PCR targeted 54 Vbeta and 13 Jbeta TCR beta segments. From the immunoSEQ multiplex PCR reads, TCRdb called clonotypes with MiXCR, one entry per CDR3 protein. The sample carries roughly 200,000 distinct CDR3 sequences, roughly 96% recorded once. These data originate in a study of CD8 T cells in Susac syndrome. This CDR3 contains 12 residues. The germline CDR1 and CDR2 sequences are SQVTM and ANQGSEA. The V end was cut by 2 bases, the J end by 3 bases, with 7 bases between.

Sequencing was performed on CD4+ T cells from PBMCs. The sequence was obtained from a human donor in good health. The V call is TRBV29-1, the J call TRBJ1-2, with D hard to call. Here the CDR3 DNA reads TGCAGCGTTGAAAGCTTTTACTATGGCTACACCTTC. It codes for CSVESFYYGYTF.